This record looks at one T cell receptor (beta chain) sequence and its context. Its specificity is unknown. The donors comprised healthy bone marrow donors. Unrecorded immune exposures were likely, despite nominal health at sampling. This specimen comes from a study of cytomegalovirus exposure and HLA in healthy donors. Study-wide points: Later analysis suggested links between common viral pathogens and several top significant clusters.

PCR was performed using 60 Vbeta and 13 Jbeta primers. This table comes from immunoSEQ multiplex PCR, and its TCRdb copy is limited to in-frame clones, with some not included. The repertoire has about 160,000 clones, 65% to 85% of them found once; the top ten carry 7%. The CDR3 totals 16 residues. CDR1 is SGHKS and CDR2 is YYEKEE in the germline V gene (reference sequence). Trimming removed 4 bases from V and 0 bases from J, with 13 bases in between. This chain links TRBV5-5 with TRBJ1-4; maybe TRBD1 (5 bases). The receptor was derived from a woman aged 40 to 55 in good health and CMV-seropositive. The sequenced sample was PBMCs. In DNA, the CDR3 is TGTGCCAGCAGCCCGGGGGATGGGGCAACTAATGAAAAACTGTTTTTT. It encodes CASSPGDGATNEKLFF.